These T cell receptor beta chains were read from a single sample in a study of cytomegalovirus exposure and HLA in healthy donors. Sequencing was performed with immunoSEQ multiplex PCR; in TCRdb, only in-frame clones are kept and a portion is missing. The data contain under 150,000 clones, more than 80% of them singletons. Sequencing was performed on PBMCs. The receptor set was obtained from a woman aged 25 to 39 in good health and CMV-seropositive. Each CDR3 is given with its conserved first and last residue. D genes are given only for firm matches. Not every row has a clone size; where given, it reads once, few, many or a size class.

TRBJ1-5	TRBD1	NA	TRBV19	CASSSRRGDQPQHF	TGTGCCAGTAGTAGTCGCAGGGGGGATCAGCCCCAGCATTTT
TRBJ2-5	TRBD1	NA	TRBV11-2	CASSPQGGQGATQYF	TGTGCCAGCAGCCCCCAGGGTGGACAGGGAGCGACCCAGTACTTC
TRBJ2-5	TRBD2	once	TRBV2	CASSFGISGGFQETQYF	TGTGCCAGCAGCTTTGGGATCAGCGGGGGGTTCCAAGAGACCCAGTACTTC
TRBJ2-5	TRBD2	once	TRBV6-1	CASSELGGGQETQYF	TGTGCCAGCAGTGAACTCGGGGGGGGACAAGAGACCCAGTACTTC
TRBJ1-1	NA	NA	TRBV19	CASSNEPGINTEAFF	TGTGCCAGTAGTAATGAGCCAGGGATCAACACTGAAGCTTTCTTT
TRBJ1-3	TRBD1	once	TRBV6-6	CASRTTGGSGNTIYF	TGTGCCAGCAGGACGACAGGGGGCTCCGGAAACACCATATATTTT
TRBJ1-2	NA	NA	TRBV18	CVSSPGQLYGYTF	TGTGTCAGCTCACCAGGACAGCTCTATGGCTACACCTTC
TRBJ2-7	NA	NA	TRBV5-4	CASSLDRASYEQYF	TGTGCCAGCAGCTTGGACAGGGCCTCCTACGAGCAGTACTTC
TRBJ1-5	NA	NA	TRBV30	CAWSAGHPPQHF	TGTGCCTGGAGCGCCGGACATCCGCCCCAGCATTTT
TRBJ2-1	TRBD1	NA	TRBV4-1	CASSQEDRGAYNEQFF	TGCGCCAGCAGCCAGGAAGACAGGGGCGCCTACAATGAGCAGTTCTTC
TRBJ1-5	TRBD1	NA	TRBV6-6	CASSPQQGTVQPQHF	TGTGCCAGCAGTCCCCAACAGGGGACAGTTCAGCCCCAGCATTTT
TRBJ1-5	TRBD1	NA	TRBV19	CASSSGQGWWGNQPQHF	TGTGCCAGTAGTTCTGGACAGGGATGGTGGGGCAATCAGCCCCAGCATTTT
TRBJ1-1	NA	NA	TRBV4-2	CASSHGTNGLDTEAFF	TGTGCCAGCAGCCATGGGACAAACGGACTGGACACTGAAGCTTTCTTT
TRBJ2-1	TRBD2	NA	TRBV5-4	CASSLGLAGYNEQFF	TGTGCCAGCAGCTTGGGACTAGCGGGTTACAATGAGCAGTTCTTC
TRBJ2-3	NA	NA	TRBV5-1	CASSLTGDTQYF	TGCGCCAGCAGCTTGACTGGAGATACGCAGTATTTT
TRBJ2-1	TRBD1	NA	TRBV6-5	CASSSGQGYNEQFF	TGTGCCAGCAGTTCCGGACAGGGCTACAATGAGCAGTTCTTC
TRBJ2-5	NA	NA	TRBV6-1	CASSETFASDETQYF	TGTGCCAGCAGTGAAACCTTCGCTAGCGATGAGACCCAGTACTTC
TRBJ1-5	NA	NA	TRBV5-1	CASSLGQATADQPQHF	TGCGCCAGCAGCTTGGGACAGGCGACCGCAGATCAGCCCCAGCATTTT
TRBJ2-3	TRBD2	NA	TRBV4-1	CASSVTGTTLLNTQYF	TGCGCCAGCAGCGTAACCGGGACTACCCTCTTGAATACGCAGTATTTT
TRBJ2-3	NA	NA	TRBV28	CASSFGGDTQYF	TGTGCCAGCAGTTTCGGGGGAGATACGCAGTATTTT